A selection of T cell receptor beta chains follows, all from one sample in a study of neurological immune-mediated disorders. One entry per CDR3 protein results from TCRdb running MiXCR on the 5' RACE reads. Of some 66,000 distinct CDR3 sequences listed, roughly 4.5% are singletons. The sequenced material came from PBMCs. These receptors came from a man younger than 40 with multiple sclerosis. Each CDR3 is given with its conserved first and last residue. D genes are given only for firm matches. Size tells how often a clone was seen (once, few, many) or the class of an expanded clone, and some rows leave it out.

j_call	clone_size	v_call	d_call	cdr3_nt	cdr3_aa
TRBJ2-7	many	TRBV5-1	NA	TGCGCCAGCAGCTTGTCTCTCTCTGGGTACGAGCAGTACTTC	CASSLSLSGYEQYF
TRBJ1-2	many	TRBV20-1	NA	TGCAGTGCTTTTGGACGGAATGGCTACACCTTC	CSAFGRNGYTF
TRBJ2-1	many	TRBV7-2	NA	TGTGCCAGCAGCCCATACAATGAGCAGTTCTTC	CASSPYNEQFF
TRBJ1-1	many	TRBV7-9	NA	TGTGCCAGCAGCTTAGCGGAGGCCCCAGGAAGGGCTTTCTTT	CASSLAEAPGRAFF
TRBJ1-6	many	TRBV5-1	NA	TGCGCCAGTTCTCCCGGGACGGGGAATTCACCCCTCCACTTT	CASSPGTGNSPLHF
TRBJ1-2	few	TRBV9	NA	TGTGCCAGCAGCGTATTGAAGAACTATGGCTACACCTTC	CASSVLKNYGYTF
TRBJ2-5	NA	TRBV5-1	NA	TGCGCCAGCAGCTCCGACTCAAGACATATCCAAGAGACCCAGTACTTC	CASSSDSRHIQETQYF
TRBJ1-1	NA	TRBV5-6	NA	TGTGCCAGCAGCTTGGACTTTGGGCAGCTAAACACTGAAGCTTTCTTT	CASSLDFGQLNTEAFF
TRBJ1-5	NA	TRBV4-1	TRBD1	TGCGCCAGCAGCCGTGGCAAGGGGGCCCAGCCCCAGCATTTT	CASSRGKGAQPQHF
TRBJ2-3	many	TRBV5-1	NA	TGCGCCAGCAGCCTGGAATTTGGTAGGGCTGTTACAGATACGCAGTATTTT	CASSLEFGRAVTDTQYF
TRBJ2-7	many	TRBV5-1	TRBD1	TGCGCCAGCAGCTTAGACAGGGAACGCGAGCAGTACTTC	CASSLDREREQYF
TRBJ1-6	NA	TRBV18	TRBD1	TGTGCCAGCTCACGGGAGGGGGCCGCTTCACCCCTCAACTTT	CASSREGAASPLNF
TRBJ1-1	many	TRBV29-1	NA	TGCAGCGTTTCAAGGGGAAAAAGGGGGGAAGCTTTCTTT	CSVSRGKRGEAFF
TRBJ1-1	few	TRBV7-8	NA	TGTGCCAGCAGCTTAGCGTCGGGACCTTCCACTGAAGCTTTCTTT	CASSLASGPSTEAFF
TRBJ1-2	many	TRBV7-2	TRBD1	TGTGCCAGCAGCTGGGGACAGGGCTATGGCTACACCTTC	CASSWGQGYGYTF
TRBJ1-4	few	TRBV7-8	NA	TGTGCCAGCAGCGATCGCCGTACAACTAATGAAAAACTGTTTTTT	CASSDRRTTNEKLFF
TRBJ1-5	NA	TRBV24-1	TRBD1	TGTGCCACCAGTGATGGTGGACAGGCGCGCGGTCAGCCCCAGCATTTT	CATSDGGQARGQPQHF
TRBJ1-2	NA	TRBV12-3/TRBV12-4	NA	TGTGCCAGCAGTGCTTGGGGAGACGGCTACACCTTC	CASSAWGDGYTF
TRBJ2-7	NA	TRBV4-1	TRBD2	TGCGCCAGCAGCCCTGGACTAGCGGGGGGGCCATACGAGCAGTACTTC	CASSPGLAGGPYEQYF
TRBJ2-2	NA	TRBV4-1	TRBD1	TGCGCCAGCAGCCTCTCGGGACAGGGGAACACCGGGGAGCTGTTTTTT	CASSLSGQGNTGELFF
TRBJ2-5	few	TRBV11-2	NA	TGTGCCAGCAGCTTAGGCAGTGGGGGCGCCGAGACCCAGTACTTC	CASSLGSGGAETQYF
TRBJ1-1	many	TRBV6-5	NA	TGTGCCAGCAGTTCAGGGCACACTGAAGCTTTCTTT	CASSSGHTEAFF
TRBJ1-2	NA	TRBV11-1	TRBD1	TGTGCCAGCAGCTTAGTGGGACAGTTGATATATGGCTACACCTTC	CASSLVGQLIYGYTF
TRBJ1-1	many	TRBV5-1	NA	TGCGCCAGCAGCCAGGTATCGGGGGACACTGAAGCTTTCTTT	CASSQVSGDTEAFF
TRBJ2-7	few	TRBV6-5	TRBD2	TGTGCCAGCAGTGCCCCCGGGGGGGTCTACGAGCAGTACTTC	CASSAPGGVYEQYF
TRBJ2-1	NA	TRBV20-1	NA	TGCAGTGCTAGAGGGGGGCCCGCCTACAATGAGCAGTTCTTC	CSARGGPAYNEQFF
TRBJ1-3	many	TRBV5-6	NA	TGTGCCAGCAGCTTCGTCGGAAACACCATATATTTT	CASSFVGNTIYF
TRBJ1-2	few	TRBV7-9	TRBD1	TGTGCCAGCAGCCGCTTATTCACAGGGGGCGGTGGCTACACCTTC	CASSRLFTGGGGYTF
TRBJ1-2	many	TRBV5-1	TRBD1	TGCGCCAGCAGCTTGAGGCAGGGGGCCGGAGGCTACACCTTC	CASSLRQGAGGYTF
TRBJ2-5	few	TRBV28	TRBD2	TGTGCCAGCAGTTCAGCGGGGGCCCTCCAAGAGACCCAGTACTTC	CASSSAGALQETQYF
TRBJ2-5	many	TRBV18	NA	TGTGCCAGCTCACCGGGACTGGGGCAAGAGACCCAGTACTTC	CASSPGLGQETQYF
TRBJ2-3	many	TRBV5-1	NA	TGCGCCAGCAGCTTGGGTCCAATCGGAGATACGCAGTATTTT	CASSLGPIGDTQYF
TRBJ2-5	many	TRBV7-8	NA	TGTGCCAGCAGCTTAGAGCGAGCCGTGAAGACCCAGTACTTC	CASSLERAVKTQYF
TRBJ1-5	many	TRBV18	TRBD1	TGTGCCAGCCAAGGGACAGGGAATCAGCCCCAGCATTTT	CASQGTGNQPQHF
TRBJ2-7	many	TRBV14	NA	TGTGCCAGCAGCCAAGGGTGGGGGTACGAGCAGTACTTC	CASSQGWGYEQYF
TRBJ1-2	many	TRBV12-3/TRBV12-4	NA	TGTGCCAGCAGTCAAGGACGGGGGAACTATGGCTACACCTTC	CASSQGRGNYGYTF
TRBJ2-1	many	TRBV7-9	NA	TGTGCCAGCAGCTATGTCGTTTCTGGAGGGGGCAGGGATGAGCAGTTCTTC	CASSYVVSGGGRDEQFF
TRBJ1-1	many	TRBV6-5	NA	TGTGCCAGCACCCCCCGGGTCTTGAACACTGAAGCTTTCTTT	CASTPRVLNTEAFF
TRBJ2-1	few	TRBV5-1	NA	TGCGCCAGCAGCACACACAGGGTGGGGAATGAGCAGTTCTTC	CASSTHRVGNEQFF
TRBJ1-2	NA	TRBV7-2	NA	TGTGCCAGCAGCTCCTCCGGCGTAGGCTACACCTTC	CASSSSGVGYTF
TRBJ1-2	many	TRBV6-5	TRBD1	TGTGCCAGCAGACCGACAGGGAACTATGGCTACACCTTC	CASRPTGNYGYTF
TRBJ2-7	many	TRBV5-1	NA	TGCGCCAGCAGCTTATCCAGGGGAAGGTACGAGCAGTACTTC	CASSLSRGRYEQYF
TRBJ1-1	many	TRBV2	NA	TGTGCCAGCAGGGGAGAAATGAACACTGAAGCTTTCTTT	CASRGEMNTEAFF
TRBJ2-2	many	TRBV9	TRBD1	TGTGCCAGCAGCGAAACCGGGACAGCGAACACCGGGGAGCTGTTTTTT	CASSETGTANTGELFF
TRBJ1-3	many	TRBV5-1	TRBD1	TGCGCCAGCAGCTTGGAGGGGACAGGGGTTGGAAACACCATATATTTT	CASSLEGTGVGNTIYF
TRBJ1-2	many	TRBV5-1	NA	TGCGCCAGCAGTATCGGGGTCCAGCCGAACTATGGCTACACCTTC	CASSIGVQPNYGYTF
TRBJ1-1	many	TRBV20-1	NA	TGCAGTGCTGGGGCGGGCGTTATGAACACTGAAGCTTTCTTT	CSAGAGVMNTEAFF
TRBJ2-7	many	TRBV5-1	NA	TGCGCCAGCAGCTTGGATGGCTATCCCGAGCAGTACTTC	CASSLDGYPEQYF
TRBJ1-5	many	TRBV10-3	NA	TGTGCCATCAGTCCCGAAGGGAGCAATCAGCCCCAGCATTTT	CAISPEGSNQPQHF
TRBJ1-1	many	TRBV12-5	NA	TGTGCTAGTGGTTTGTCCCCAGCCGGGGGCACTGAAGCTTTCTTT	CASGLSPAGGTEAFF
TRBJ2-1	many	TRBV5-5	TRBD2	TGTGCCAGCAGCTTGGCTAGCGGGGGTTTCTACAATGAGCAGTTCTTC	CASSLASGGFYNEQFF
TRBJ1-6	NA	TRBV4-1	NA	TGCGCCAGCAGCCAAGACGCATGGGGACGGCTAAATTCACCCCTCAACTTT	CASSQDAWGRLNSPLNF
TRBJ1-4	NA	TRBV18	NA	TGTGCCAGCTCACCAGTCGTCGGGGTTAATAATGAAAAACTGTTTTTT	CASSPVVGVNNEKLFF
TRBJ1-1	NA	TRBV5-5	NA	TGTGCCAGCAGCTTTTCAGGGGCGACTGAAGCTTTCTTT	CASSFSGATEAFF
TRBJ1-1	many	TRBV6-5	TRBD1	TGTGCCAGCAGACGTACAGGGGTCACTGAAGCTTTCTTT	CASRRTGVTEAFF
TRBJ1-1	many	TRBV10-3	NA	TGTGCCATCAGTGAACAAGGGCTTGGCACTGAAGCTTTCTTT	CAISEQGLGTEAFF
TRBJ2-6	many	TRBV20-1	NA	TGCAGTGCTAGAGACAGGGTTCCATCTGGGGCCAACGTCCTGACTTTC	CSARDRVPSGANVLTF
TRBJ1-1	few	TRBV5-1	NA	TGCGCCAGCAGCTTGGGTCCCAGGGAGAACACTGAAGCTTTCTTT	CASSLGPRENTEAFF
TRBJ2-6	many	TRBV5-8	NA	TGTGCCAGCAGCTTGAGCAGCTGGAGCTCTGGGGCCAACGTCCTGACTTTC	CASSLSSWSSGANVLTF
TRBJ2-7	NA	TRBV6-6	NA	TGTGCCACCGCGGAGGGTCCTTCCTACGAGCAGTACTTC	CATAEGPSYEQYF